This TCR beta chain came from a study of blood T cell repertoires in COVID-19. Some clones are missing from TCRdb's copy, which holds only in-frame ones; the method was immunoSEQ multiplex PCR. The sample lists roughly 330,000 clones; nearly 90% were seen once. Looked up from germline, CDR1 is SGHTA and CDR2 is FQGTGA. The CDR3 loop spans 14 amino acids. Trimming shortened V by 1 base and J by 2 bases, and 7 bases separated the two germline ends. This clonotype originated in a woman aged 25 to 39 who had recovered from COVID-19. The rearrangement uses TRBV7-3 and TRBJ2-3; TRBD1 is a possible D gene (5 bases). Input material: PBMCs or T cells enriched from blood (not recorded which). CDR3 loop: CASSLKGHTDTQYF. The CDR3 DNA sequence: TGTGCCAGCAGCTTAAAGGGGCACACAGATACGCAGTATTTT.